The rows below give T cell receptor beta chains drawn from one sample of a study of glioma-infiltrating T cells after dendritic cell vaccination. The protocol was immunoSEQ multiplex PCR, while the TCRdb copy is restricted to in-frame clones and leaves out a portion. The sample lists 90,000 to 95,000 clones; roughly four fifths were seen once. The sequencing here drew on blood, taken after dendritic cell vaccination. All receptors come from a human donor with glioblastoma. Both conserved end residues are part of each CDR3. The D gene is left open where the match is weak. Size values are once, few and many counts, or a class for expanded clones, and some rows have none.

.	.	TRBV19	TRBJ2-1	CASSTLGGKGEQFF	TGTGCCAGTAGTACATTAGGGGGTAAAGGTGAGCAGTTCTTC
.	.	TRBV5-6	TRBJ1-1	CASSFFQIKMNTEAFF	TGTGCCAGCAGCTTTTTTCAGATAAAGATGAACACTGAAGCTTTCTTT
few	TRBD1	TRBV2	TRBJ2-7	CASSPGSGQAYEQYF	TGTGCCAGCAGTCCTGGTTCGGGACAGGCCTACGAGCAGTACTTC
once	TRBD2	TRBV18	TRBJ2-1	CASSPRLAGANNEQFF	TGTGCCAGCTCACCAAGACTAGCGGGGGCCAACAATGAGCAGTTCTTC
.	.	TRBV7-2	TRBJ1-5	CASSPTGTQSQPQHF	TGTGCCAGCAGCCCTACCGGGACACAGAGTCAGCCCCAGCATTTT
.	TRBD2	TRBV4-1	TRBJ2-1	CASSQDRLAGNEQFF	TGCGCCAGCAGCCAAGATAGACTAGCGGGGAATGAGCAGTTCTTC
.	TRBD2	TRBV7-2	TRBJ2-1	CASRLRRPAGDNEQFF	TGTGCCAGCAGGCTTAGGCGTCCAGCGGGAGACAATGAGCAGTTCTTC
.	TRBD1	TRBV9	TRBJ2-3	CASSVDVGQGSTDTQYF	TGTGCCAGCAGCGTTGACGTAGGACAGGGGAGCACAGATACGCAGTATTTT
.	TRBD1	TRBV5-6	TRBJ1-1	CASSLGQGLKAFF	TGTGCCAGCAGCTTGGGACAGGGACTGAAAGCTTTCTTT
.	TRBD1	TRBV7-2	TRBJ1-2	CASSPMGTDYGYTF	TGTGCCAGCAGTCCAATGGGGACAGACTATGGCTACACCTTC
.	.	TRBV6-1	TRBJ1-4	CASSNGQGYEKLFF	TGTGCCAGCAGTAACGGGCAGGGTTATGAAAAACTGTTTTTT
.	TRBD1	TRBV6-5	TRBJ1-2	CASSYSGTGRGYTF	TGTGCCAGCAGTTACTCGGGGACAGGGCGAGGCTACACCTTC
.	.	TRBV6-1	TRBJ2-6	CASRESALGQGLRSGANVLTF	TGTGCCAGCAGAGAATCTGCTTTAGGGCAGGGGCTCAGATCTGGGGCCAACGTCCTGACTTTC
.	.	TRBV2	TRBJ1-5	CASSSQGGNNQPQHF	TGTGCCAGCAGCTCTCAGGGTGGGAATAATCAGCCCCAGCATTTT
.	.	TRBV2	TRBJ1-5	CASAQGRDQPQHF	TGTGCCAGCGCCCAGGGAAGGGATCAGCCCCAGCATTTT
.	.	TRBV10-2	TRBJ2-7	CASSEQGTYEQYF	TGCGCCAGCAGTGAGCAGGGAACCTACGAGCAGTACTTC
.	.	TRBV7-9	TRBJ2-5	CASSLLGAGRGETQYF	TGTGCCAGCAGCTTATTGGGGGCAGGACGGGGAGAGACCCAGTACTTC
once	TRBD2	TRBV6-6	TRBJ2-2	CASSYTAGAITGELFF	TGTGCCAGCAGTTACACAGCGGGGGCCATCACCGGGGAGCTGTTTTTT
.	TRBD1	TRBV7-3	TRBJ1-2	CASSLAGGNYGYTF	TGTGCCAGCAGCTTAGCAGGGGGGAACTATGGCTACACCTTC
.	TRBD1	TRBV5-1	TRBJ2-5	CASSTRLTGGFETQYF	TGCGCCAGCAGCACGAGGTTGACAGGGGGCTTTGAGACCCAGTACTTC
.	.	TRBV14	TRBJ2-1	CASSQVLGRYNEQFF	TGTGCCAGCAGCCAAGTTTTAGGGAGATACAATGAGCAGTTCTTC
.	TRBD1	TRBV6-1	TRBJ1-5	CASSPRDRNQPQHF	TGTGCCAGCAGTCCCCGGGACAGAAATCAGCCCCAGCATTTT
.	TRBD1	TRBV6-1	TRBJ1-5	CASSGLPGQGNQPQHF	TGTGCCAGCAGTGGACTACCGGGACAGGGCAATCAGCCCCAGCATTTT
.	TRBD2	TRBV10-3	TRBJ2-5	CAIKEGGGVTIFYGETQYF	TGTGCCATCAAGGAGGGCGGGGGGGTAACTATTTTCTATGGGGAGACCCAGTACTTC
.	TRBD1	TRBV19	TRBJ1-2	CASQRQGANGYTF	TGTGCCAGTCAGAGACAGGGGGCTAATGGCTACACCTTC
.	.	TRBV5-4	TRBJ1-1	CASSPSNRNTEAFF	TGTGCCAGCAGCCCCTCCAACAGGAACACTGAAGCTTTCTTT
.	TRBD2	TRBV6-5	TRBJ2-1	CASRGWISGRNEQFF	TGTGCCAGCAGAGGGTGGATTAGCGGGAGAAATGAGCAGTTCTTC
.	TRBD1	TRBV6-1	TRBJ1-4	CASRAGTGGRTLFF	TGTGCCAGCCGCGCCGGGACAGGGGGTAGAACGCTGTTTTTT
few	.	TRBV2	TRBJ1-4	CASSEARVRYGALDEKLFF	TGTGCCAGCAGTGAAGCGCGAGTGCGGTACGGCGCCCTAGATGAAAAACTGTTTTTT
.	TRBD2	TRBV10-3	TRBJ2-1	CAISESGVAGGRNEQFF	TGTGCCATCAGTGAGTCTGGAGTTGCGGGGGGGCGGAATGAGCAGTTCTTC
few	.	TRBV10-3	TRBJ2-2	CAISEEPAGELFF	TGTGCCATCTCAGAGGAGCCCGCGGGGGAGCTGTTTTTT
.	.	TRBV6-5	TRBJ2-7	CASSNTDSSYEQYF	TGTGCCAGCAGTAATACGGACAGTTCCTACGAGCAGTACTTC
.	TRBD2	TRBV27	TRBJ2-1	CASSLVRLAGGNEQFF	TGTGCCAGCAGTTTAGTTAGGCTAGCGGGAGGCAATGAGCAGTTCTTC
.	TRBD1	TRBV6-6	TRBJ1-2	CASSPKAGGGYTF	TGTGCCAGCAGCCCTAAGGCAGGGGGGGGCTACACCTTC
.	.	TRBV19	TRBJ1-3	CASSIKAGALSGNTIYF	TGTGCCAGTAGTATCAAGGCAGGGGCGCTATCTGGAAACACCATATATTTT
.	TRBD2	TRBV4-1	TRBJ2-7	CASSQGVRGGWYEQYF	TGCGCCAGCAGCCAAGGGGTCCGGGGGGGCTGGTACGAGCAGTACTTC
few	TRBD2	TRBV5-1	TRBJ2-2	CASSPRTSGSGELFF	TGCGCCAGCAGCCCAAGGACTAGCGGGAGCGGGGAGCTGTTTTTT
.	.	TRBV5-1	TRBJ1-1	CASSPEGRRMNTEAFF	TGCGCCAGCAGCCCGGAAGGGAGAAGGATGAACACTGAAGCTTTCTTT
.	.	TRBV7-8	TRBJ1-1	CASSLGGAYMNTEAFF	TGTGCCAGCAGCCTGGGCGGGGCGTACATGAACACTGAAGCTTTCTTT
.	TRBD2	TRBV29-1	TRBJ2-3	CSALYGTRLTDTQYF	TGCAGCGCCCTATACGGGACTAGACTTACAGATACGCAGTATTTT